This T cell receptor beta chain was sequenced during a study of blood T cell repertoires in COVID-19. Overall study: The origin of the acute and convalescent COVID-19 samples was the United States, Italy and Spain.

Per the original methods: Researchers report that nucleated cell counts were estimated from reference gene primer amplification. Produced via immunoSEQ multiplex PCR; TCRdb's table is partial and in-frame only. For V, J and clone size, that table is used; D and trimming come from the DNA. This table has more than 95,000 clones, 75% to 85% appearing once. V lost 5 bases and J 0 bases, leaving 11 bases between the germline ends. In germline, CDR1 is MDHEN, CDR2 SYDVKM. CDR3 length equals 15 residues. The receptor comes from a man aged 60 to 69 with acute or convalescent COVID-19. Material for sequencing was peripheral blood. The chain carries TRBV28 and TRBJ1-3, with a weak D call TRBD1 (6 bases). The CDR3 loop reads CASSENRVSGNTIYF. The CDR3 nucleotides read TGTGCCAGCAGTGAAAACAGGGTCTCTGGAAACACCATATATTTT.